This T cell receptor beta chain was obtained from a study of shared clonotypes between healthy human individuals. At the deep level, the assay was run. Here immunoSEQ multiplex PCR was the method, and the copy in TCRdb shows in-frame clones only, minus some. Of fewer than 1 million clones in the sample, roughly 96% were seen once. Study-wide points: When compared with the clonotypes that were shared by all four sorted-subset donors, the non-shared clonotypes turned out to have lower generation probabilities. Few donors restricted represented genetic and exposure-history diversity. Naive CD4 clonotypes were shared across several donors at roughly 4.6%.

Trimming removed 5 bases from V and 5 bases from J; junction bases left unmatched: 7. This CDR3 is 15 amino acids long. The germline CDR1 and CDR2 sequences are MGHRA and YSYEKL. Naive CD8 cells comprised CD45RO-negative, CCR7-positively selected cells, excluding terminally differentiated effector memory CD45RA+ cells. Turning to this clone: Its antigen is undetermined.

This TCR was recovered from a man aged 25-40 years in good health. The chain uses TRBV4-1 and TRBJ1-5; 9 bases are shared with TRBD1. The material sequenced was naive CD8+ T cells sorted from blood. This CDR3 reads CASSDTGQGDQPQHF. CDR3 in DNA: TGCGCCAGCAGCGATACGGGACAGGGCGATCAGCCCCAGCATTTT.